This T cell receptor (beta chain) came from a study of T cells after yellow fever vaccination. Study background: SMART-Seq v4 Ultra Low Input served to prepare low-cell-number fractions. Whole-study results and caveats: Sorted repertoires could include abundant contaminating clonotypes from bulk cells.

CDR1 is SQVTM, CDR2 ANQGSEA, per germline. J gave up 3 bases and V 2 bases, and 1 base lay outside the gene matches. The CDR3 covers 12 residues. This clonotype was seen at least ten times. Its antigen is not known. One entry per CDR3 protein, called by TCRdb with MiXCR from the 5' RACE reads. The profile shows some 600,000 distinct CDR3 sequences, 9% to 15% of them singletons. This TCR came from a man aged 25-45 years who received the YFV17D yellow fever vaccine. Sequenced here: PBMCs, sampled on the day of the yellow fever booster vaccination. The genes are TRBV29-1 and TRBJ2-7; TRBD2 matches at 7 bases. The CDR3 coding sequence is TGCAGCGTTGAAACTAGCGTCTACGAGCAGTACTTC. It yields the protein CSVETSVYEQYF.